The 17 T cell receptor beta chains below all came from one sample that was sequenced in a study of response to subunit inactivated influenza vaccine. MiXCR, run by TCRdb on the RT-PCR reads, gives a single entry per CDR3 protein. Altogether under 950,000 distinct CDR3 sequences are present, 21% being singletons, with the ten largest covering about 9.4%. The sequenced sample was PBMCs from blood, obtained roughly 5 days after vaccination. These receptors were obtained from a man aged 50 or older who received an inactivated influenza vaccine.

The chain combines TRBV29-1 with TRBJ2-7; D ambiguous. The CDR3 covers 12 residues. The V end was cut by 4 bases, the J end by 0 bases, with 7 bases between. CDR1 and CDR2 (germline): SQVTM, ANQGSEA. The CDR3 DNA reads as TGCAGCGTTGGACGTAACTCCTACGAGCAGTACTTC. Translating it yields CSVGRNSYEQYF.

This clonotype showed up just once. J is TRBJ2-1 and V is TRBV27, with 7 bases lining up with TRBD2. Germline V lookup: CDR1 MNHEY, CDR2 SMNVEV (reference sequence). V was pared by 2 bases and J by 7 bases, with 11 bases of the junction left unmatched. The CDR3 has 16 amino acids. The CDR3 region has the DNA TGTGCCAGCAGTTTACCGGGGGGAAAAGTTAGGAATGAGCAGTTCTTC. It encodes CASSLPGGKVRNEQFF.

J is TRBJ2-1 and V is TRBV2, with D perhaps assigned TRBD1 or TRBD2 (5 bases each). Trimming removed 8 bases at V and 4 bases at J, with 18 bases between. Germline V CDR1 and CDR2: SNHLY, FYNNEI. The CDR3 totals 15 residues. The CDR3 is CASRLLTGLYNEQFF. DNA of the CDR3: TGTGCCAGCCGCCTATTGACGGGGCTATACAATGAGCAGTTCTTC. Looking up the rest from reference TRBV2 and TRBJ2-1 gives the full variable domain: EPEVTQTPSHQVTQMGQEVILRCVPISNHLYFYWYRQILGQKVEFLVSFYNNEISEKSEIFDDQFSVERPDGSNFTLKIRSTKLEDSAMYFCASRLLTGLYNEQFFGPGTRLTVL.

This clonotype was seen a handful of times. The chain combines TRBV5-5 with TRBJ2-3; D uncertain. The CDR3 loop spans 13 amino acids. CDR1 and CDR2 from the germline V gene are SGHKS and YYEKEE (reference sequence). V was cut by 2 bases and J by 6 bases, with 10 bases left in between. CDR3 amino acids: CASSLNQRDTQYF. The CDR3 DNA is TGTGCCAGCAGCTTAAACCAACGGGATACGCAGTATTTT. The full variable domain, in which reference TRBV5-5 and TRBJ2-3 provide the parts outside the CDR3, is DAGVTQSPTHLIKTRGQQVTLRCSPISGHKSVSWYQQVLGQGPQFIFQYYEKEERGRGNFPDRFSARQFPNYSSELNVNALLLGDSALYLCASSLNQRDTQYFGPGTRLTVL.

This clonotype occurred many times. CDR3 sequence: CASSLDSLTYEKLFF. The CDR3 coding sequence is TGTGCCAGCAGCTTAGACTCCCTTACCTATGAAAAACTGTTTTTT. The chain uses TRBV11-2 and TRBJ1-4; no firm D call. This CDR3 is 15 amino acids long. Germline-derived CDR1 and CDR2 are SGHAT and FQNNGV. Trimming removed 0 bases from V and 6 bases from J, with 11 bases in between.

Remarks on this clonotype: The junction and the germline gene differ at one end; a read error may be behind it. This chain links TRBV9 with TRBJ2-3, with unresolved D. The CDR3 is 14 amino acids. Germline V gene sequence: CDR1 SGDLS, CDR2 YYNGEE. The CDR3 here is CASSVTLSTDTHYF. The DNA of the CDR3 is TGTGCCAGCAGCGTTACGCTAAGCACAGATACGCACTATTTT. Looking up the rest from reference TRBV9 and TRBJ2-3 gives the full variable domain: DSGVTQTPKHLITATGQRVTLRCSPRSGDLSVYWYQQSLDQGLQFLIQYYNGEERAKGNILERFSAQQFPDLHSELNLSSLELGDSALYFCASSVTLSTDTHYFGPGTRLTVL.

This chain connects TRBV6-5 to TRBJ1-3; a weak D match, TRBD1 (6 bases). This CDR3 region has 17 residues. In germline, CDR1 is MNHEY, CDR2 SVGAGI. V was clipped by 4 bases and J by 2 bases, with 18 bases between them. CDR3 residues: CASSSLGGLITGNTIYF. The CDR3 DNA is TGTGCCAGCAGTTCCCTGGGGGGGCTAATAACTGGAAACACCATATATTTT.

The CDR3, as DNA: TGTGCCAGCAGTGAAGTAGTCAGTTTAAATGAAAAACTGTTTTTT. This gives the protein CASSEVVSLNEKLFF. V is TRBV6-1 and J is TRBJ1-4; D is unresolved. The V end lost 1 base, the J end lost 5 bases, and 11 bases lay between the germline ends. Per germline, CDR1 MNHNS and CDR2 SASEGT. The CDR3 is 15 residues long.

The chain is built from TRBV19 and TRBJ2-2, with no clear D. The CDR3 contains 16 residues. Per germline, CDR1 LNHDA and CDR2 SQIVND (reference sequence). Trimming pared 3 bases from V and 8 bases from J, leaving 19 bases between. CDR3 sequence (DNA): TGTGCCAGTAGTATTAGAGGCGGTTCACCGGTTGGGGAGCTGTTTTTT. It translates to CASSIRGGSPVGELFF.

This clonotype has at least ten counts. The gene calls are TRBV4-1 and TRBJ2-3, with TRBD1 matching 10 bases. CDR1 and CDR2 (germline): MGHRA, YSYEKL. After removal of 0 bases from V and 6 bases from J, the junction contained 9 bases not matched to a gene. This CDR3 is 17 amino acids long. This CDR3 is CASSQDGTGELWDTQYF. Written as DNA, the CDR3 is TGCGCCAGCAGCCAAGACGGGACAGGGGAGCTTTGGGATACGCAGTATTTT.

In this sample, this clonotype turned up a few times. This chain joins TRBV6-6 and TRBJ2-1; a possible D gene is TRBD1 (5 bases). Germline CDR1 MNHNY, CDR2 SVGAGI (reference sequence). The V end lost 6 bases, the J end lost 9 bases, and 12 bases lay between the germline ends. This CDR3 contains 12 residues. CDR3 loop: CASSGSRVEQFF. The CDR3 nucleotides read TGTGCCAGCAGCGGCAGCAGGGTTGAGCAGTTCTTC.

This clonotype was found a few times. The V and J genes are TRBV15 and TRBJ2-5, with TRBD1 matching 7 bases. The V gene end was trimmed by 0 bases and the J gene end by 4 bases; junction bases not matched to a gene: 8. The germline V gene has CDR1 LNHNV and CDR2 YYDKDF (reference sequence). The length of the CDR3 is 16 residues. The CDR3 DNA reads as TGTGCCACCAGCAGAGAAAACACAGGGGTTCGAGAGACCCAGTACTTC. Protein product: CATSRENTGVRETQYF.

This clonotype was observed a handful of times. The V gene is TRBV29-1, the J gene TRBJ2-7; maybe TRBD1 (5 bases). The CDR3 consists of 15 residues. The germline V gene encodes CDR1 SQVTM and CDR2 ANQGSEA. V was pared by 2 bases and J by 0 bases, with 14 bases between. The CDR3 is CSVEKTAASSYEQYF. In DNA, the CDR3 is TGCAGCGTTGAAAAGACAGCAGCAAGCTCCTACGAGCAGTACTTC.

This clonotype has a count of ten or more. The J gene is TRBJ2-5, the V gene TRBV7-3; the D gene is possibly TRBD2 (6 bases). Germline V CDR1 and CDR2: SGHTA, FQGTGA. CDR3 length equals 14 residues. V gave up 3 bases and J gave up 1 base, with 9 bases separating them. The CDR3 DNA sequence: TGTGCCAGCAGCTTCGGACTATTCCAAGAGACCCAGTACTTC. This encodes CASSFGLFQETQYF.

The chain joins TRBV20-1 to TRBJ2-3, with 12 positions matching TRBD2. Losses at the gene ends were 6 bases for V and 6 bases for J; bases not matched to a gene: 7. Per germline, CDR1 DFQATT and CDR2 SNEGSKA (reference sequence). The CDR3 extends over 14 amino acids. As DNA, the CDR3 is TGCAGTGCAAGGACTAGCGGGATTTCCGATACGCAGTATTTT. It is translated as CSARTSGISDTQYF.

The chain employs TRBV6-2 or TRBV6-3 and TRBJ2-2, with 7 nucleotides matching TRBD2. The CDR3 extends over 13 amino acids. With 7 bases clipped from V and 6 bases from J, the junction kept 5 bases outside the gene matches. Germline CDR1 MNHEY, CDR2 SVGEGT. The CDR3 is CASKGRAAGELFF. CDR3 nucleotides: TGTGCCAGCAAAGGGAGGGCCGCCGGGGAGCTGTTTTTT.

V is TRBV28 and J is TRBJ2-7, with a possible D match to TRBD1 (6 bases). CDR1 is MDHEN and CDR2 is SYDVKM in the germline V gene. The CDR3 is 16 amino acids. Trimming pared 7 bases from V and 6 bases from J, leaving 25 bases between. The DNA of the CDR3 is TGTGCCAGCACCCTAGACCCCCAGAGGGGGTATGCCGAGCAGTACTTC. Translation gives CASTLDPQRGYAEQYF.